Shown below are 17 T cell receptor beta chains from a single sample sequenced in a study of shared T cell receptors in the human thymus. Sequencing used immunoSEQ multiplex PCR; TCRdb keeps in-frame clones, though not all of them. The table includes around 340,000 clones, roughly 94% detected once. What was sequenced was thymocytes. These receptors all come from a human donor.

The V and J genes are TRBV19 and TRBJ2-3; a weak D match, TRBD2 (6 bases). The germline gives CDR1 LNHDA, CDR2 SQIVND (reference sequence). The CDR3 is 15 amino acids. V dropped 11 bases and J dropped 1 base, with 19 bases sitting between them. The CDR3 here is CAGNPIGGGTDTQYF. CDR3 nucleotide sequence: TGTGCCGGAAACCCAATAGGAGGGGGCACAGATACGCAGTATTTT. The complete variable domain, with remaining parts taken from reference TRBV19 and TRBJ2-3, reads DGGITQSPKYLFRKEGQNVTLSCEQNLNHDAMYWYRQDPGQGLRLIYYSQIVNDFQKGDIAEGYSVSREKKESFPLTVTSAQKNPTAFYLCAGNPIGGGTDTQYFGPGTRLTVL.

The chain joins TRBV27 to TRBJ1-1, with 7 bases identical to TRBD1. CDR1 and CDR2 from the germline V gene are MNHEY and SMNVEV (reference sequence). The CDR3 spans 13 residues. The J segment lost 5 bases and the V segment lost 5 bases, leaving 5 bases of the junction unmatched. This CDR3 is CASSPQGVTEAFF. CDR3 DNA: TGTGCCAGCAGTCCTCAGGGGGTGACTGAAGCTTTCTTT.

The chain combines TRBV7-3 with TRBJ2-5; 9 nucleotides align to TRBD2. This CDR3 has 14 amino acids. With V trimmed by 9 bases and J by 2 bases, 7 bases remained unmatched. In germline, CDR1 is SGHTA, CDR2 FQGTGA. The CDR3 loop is CARTTSGSQETQYF. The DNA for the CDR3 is TGTGCCAGGACCACTAGCGGGTCTCAAGAGACCCAGTACTTC.

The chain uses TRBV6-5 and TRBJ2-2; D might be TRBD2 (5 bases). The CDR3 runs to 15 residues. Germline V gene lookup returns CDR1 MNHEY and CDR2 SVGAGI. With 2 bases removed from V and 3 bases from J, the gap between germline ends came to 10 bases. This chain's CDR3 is CASSYVATDTGELFF. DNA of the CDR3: TGTGCCAGCAGTTACGTAGCGACGGACACCGGGGAGCTGTTTTTT.

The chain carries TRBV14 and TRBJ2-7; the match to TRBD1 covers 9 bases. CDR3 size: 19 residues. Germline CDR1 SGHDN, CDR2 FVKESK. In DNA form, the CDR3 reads TGTGCCAGCAGCCTCCATTTGTCTGGACAGGGGTTTTTTTGGGCTAGTGTCAGCGTC. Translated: CASSLHLSGQGFFWASVSV.

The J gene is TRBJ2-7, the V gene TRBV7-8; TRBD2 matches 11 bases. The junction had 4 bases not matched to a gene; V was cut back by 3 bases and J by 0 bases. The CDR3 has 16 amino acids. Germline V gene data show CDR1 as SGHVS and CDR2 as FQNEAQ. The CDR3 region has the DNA TGTGCCAGCAGCTTTAGACTAGCGGGACTCTCCTACGAGCAGTACTTC. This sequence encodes CASSFRLAGLSYEQYF. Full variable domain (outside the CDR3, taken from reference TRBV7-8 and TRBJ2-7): GAGVSQSPRYKVAKRGQDVALRCDPISGHVSLFWYQQALGQGPEFLTYFQNEAQLDKSGLPSDRFFAERPEGSVSTLKIQRTQQEDSAVYLCASSFRLAGLSYEQYFGPGTRLTVT.

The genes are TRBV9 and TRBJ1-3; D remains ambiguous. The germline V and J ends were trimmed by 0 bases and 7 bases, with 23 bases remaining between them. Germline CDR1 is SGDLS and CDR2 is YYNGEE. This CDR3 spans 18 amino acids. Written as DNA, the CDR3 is TGTGCCAGCAGCGTAGCACCACTCCCACTCGATCCTATGAACACCATATATTTT. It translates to CASSVAPLPLDPMNTIYF.

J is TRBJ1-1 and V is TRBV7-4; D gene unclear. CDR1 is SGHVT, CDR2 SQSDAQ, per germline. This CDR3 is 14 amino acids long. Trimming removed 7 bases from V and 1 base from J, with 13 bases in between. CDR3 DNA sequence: TGTGCCAGCACCCCGTTCCTCGGGAACACTGAAGCTTTCTTT. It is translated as CASTPFLGNTEAFF.

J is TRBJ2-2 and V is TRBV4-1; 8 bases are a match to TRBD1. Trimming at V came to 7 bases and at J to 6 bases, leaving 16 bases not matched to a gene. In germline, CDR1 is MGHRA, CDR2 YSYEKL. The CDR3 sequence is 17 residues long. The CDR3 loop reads CASTEAYQGALAGELFF. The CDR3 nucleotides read TGCGCCAGCACCGAGGCGTACCAGGGGGCGCTGGCCGGGGAGCTGTTTTTT.

The CDR3 sequence is CASSFNVLGYEQYF. CDR3 sequence (DNA): TGTGCCAGTAGTTTTAATGTATTGGGATACGAGCAGTACTTC. J is TRBJ2-7 and V is TRBV19; D not resolved. The CDR3 is made up of 14 amino acids. The germline V and J ends were trimmed by 5 bases and 4 bases, with 15 bases remaining between them. Germline CDR1 and CDR2: LNHDA and SQIVND (reference sequence). The complete variable domain, with remaining parts taken from reference TRBV19 and TRBJ2-7, reads DGGITQSPKYLFRKEGQNVTLSCEQNLNHDAMYWYRQDPGQGLRLIYYSQIVNDFQKGDIAEGYSVSREKKESFPLTVTSAQKNPTAFYLCASSFNVLGYEQYFGPGTRLTVT.

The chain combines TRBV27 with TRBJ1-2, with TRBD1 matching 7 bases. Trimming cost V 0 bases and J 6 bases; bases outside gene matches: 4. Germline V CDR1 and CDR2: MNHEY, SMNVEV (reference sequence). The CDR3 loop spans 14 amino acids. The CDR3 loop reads CASSLSRQGHGYTF. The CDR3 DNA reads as TGTGCCAGCAGTTTATCCCGACAGGGTCATGGCTACACCTTC.

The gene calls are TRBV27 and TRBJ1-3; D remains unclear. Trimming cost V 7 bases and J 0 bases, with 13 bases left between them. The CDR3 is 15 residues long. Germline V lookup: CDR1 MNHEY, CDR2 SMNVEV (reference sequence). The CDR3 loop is CASTRERLSGNTIYF. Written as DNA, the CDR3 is TGTGCCAGCACCCGGGAACGGCTCTCTGGAAACACCATATATTTT.

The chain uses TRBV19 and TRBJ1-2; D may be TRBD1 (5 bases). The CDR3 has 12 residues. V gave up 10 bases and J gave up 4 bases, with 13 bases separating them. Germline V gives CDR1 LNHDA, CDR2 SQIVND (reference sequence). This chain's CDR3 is CATETDRYGYTF. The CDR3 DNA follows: TGTGCCACCGAGACAGACCGCTATGGCTACACCTTC.

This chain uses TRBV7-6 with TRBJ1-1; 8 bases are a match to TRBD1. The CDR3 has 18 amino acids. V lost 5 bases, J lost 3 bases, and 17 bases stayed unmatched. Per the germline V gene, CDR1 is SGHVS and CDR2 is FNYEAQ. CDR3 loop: CASSQNQAVQGAYTEAFF. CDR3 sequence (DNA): TGTGCCAGCAGCCAAAATCAAGCCGTGCAGGGGGCTTACACTGAAGCTTTCTTT.

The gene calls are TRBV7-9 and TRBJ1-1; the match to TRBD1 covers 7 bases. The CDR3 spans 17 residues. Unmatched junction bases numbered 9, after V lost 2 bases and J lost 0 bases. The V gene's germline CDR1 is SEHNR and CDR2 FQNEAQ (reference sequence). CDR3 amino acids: CASSLPPGGGLNTEAFF. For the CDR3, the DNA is TGTGCCAGCAGCTTACCCCCAGGGGGTGGTCTGAACACTGAAGCTTTCTTT.

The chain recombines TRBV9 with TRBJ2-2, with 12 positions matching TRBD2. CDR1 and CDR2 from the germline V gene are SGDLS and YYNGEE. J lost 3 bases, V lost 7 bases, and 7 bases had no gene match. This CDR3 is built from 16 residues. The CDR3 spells CASGVRLAGDTGELFF. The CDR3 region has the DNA TGTGCCAGCGGGGTTAGACTAGCGGGGGACACCGGGGAGCTGTTTTTT.

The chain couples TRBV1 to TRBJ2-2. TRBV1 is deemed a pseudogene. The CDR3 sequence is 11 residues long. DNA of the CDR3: TGCACCAGCAGACCCTTCGGGGAGCTGTTTTTT. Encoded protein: CTSRPFGELFF.